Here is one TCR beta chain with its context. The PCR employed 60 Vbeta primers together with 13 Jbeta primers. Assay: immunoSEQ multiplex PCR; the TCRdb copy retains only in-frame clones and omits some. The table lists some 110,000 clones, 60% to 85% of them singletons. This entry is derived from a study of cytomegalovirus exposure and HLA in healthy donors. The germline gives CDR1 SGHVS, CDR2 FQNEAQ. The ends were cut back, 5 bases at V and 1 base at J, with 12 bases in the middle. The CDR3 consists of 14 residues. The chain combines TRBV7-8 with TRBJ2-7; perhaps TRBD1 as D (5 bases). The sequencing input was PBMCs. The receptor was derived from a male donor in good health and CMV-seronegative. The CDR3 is CASSLNTGSYEQYF. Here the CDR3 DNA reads TGTGCCAGCAGCCTTAATACAGGTTCCTACGAGCAGTACTTC.